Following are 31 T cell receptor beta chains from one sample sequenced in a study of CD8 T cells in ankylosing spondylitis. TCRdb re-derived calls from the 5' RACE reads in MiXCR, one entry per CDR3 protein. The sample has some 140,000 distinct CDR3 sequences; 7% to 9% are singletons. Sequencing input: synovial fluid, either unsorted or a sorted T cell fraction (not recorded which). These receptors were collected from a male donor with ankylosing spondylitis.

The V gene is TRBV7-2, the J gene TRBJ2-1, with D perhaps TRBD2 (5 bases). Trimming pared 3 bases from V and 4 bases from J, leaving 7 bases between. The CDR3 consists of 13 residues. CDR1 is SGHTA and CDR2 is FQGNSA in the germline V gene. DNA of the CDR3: TGTGCCAGCAGCTTGGACTGGTACAATGAGCAGTTCTTC. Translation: CASSLDWYNEQFF.

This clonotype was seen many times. CDR3 in amino acids: CAISRHGRDEQFF. The DNA for the CDR3 is TGTGCCATCAGTCGACACGGACGCGATGAGCAGTTCTTC. The chain joins TRBV10-3 to TRBJ2-1, with D unclear. V shed 5 bases and J shed 8 bases, with 13 bases lying between them. CDR3 length: 13 amino acids. The germline CDR1 and CDR2 sequences are ENHRY and SYGVKD.

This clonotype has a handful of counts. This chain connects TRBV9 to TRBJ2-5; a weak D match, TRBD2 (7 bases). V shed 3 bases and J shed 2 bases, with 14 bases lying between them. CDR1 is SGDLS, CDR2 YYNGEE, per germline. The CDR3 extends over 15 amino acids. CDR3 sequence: CASSAGGGQQETQYF. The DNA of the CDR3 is TGTGCCAGCAGCGCTGGGGGGGGCCAACAAGAGACCCAGTACTTC. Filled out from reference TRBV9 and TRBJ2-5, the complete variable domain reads DSGVTQTPKHLITATGQRVTLRCSPRSGDLSVYWYQQSLDQGLQFLIQYYNGEERAKGNILERFSAQQFPDLHSELNLSSLELGDSALYFCASSAGGGQQETQYFGPGTRLLVL.

CDR3 residues: CASTQGGYGYTF. The CDR3 nucleotides read TGTGCCAGCACCCAGGGCGGCTATGGCTACACCTTC. This chain links TRBV7-9 with TRBJ1-2, with a possible D match to TRBD1 (5 bases). The CDR3 extends over 12 amino acids. The V and J ends lost 7 bases and 4 bases respectively, with 10 bases between them. The V gene's germline CDR1 is SEHNR and CDR2 FQNEAQ (reference sequence).

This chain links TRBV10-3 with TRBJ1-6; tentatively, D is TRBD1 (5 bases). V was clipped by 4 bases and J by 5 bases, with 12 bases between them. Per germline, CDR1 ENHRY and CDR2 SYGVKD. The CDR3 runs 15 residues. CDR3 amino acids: CAISVEGRDNSPLHF. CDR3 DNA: TGTGCCATCAGTGTCGAAGGCAGGGATAATTCACCCCTCCACTTT.

The CDR3 DNA reads TGTGCCAGCAGGCGGGACTTGACTAACTATGGCTACACCTTC. Its translation is CASRRDLTNYGYTF. This chain links TRBV2 with TRBJ1-2; tentatively, D is TRBD1 (5 bases). Germline V CDR1 and CDR2: SNHLY, FYNNEI. This CDR3 has 14 amino acids. The V end lost 6 bases, the J end lost 0 bases, and 11 bases lay between the germline ends. Full variable domain (outside the CDR3, taken from reference TRBV2 and TRBJ1-2): EPEVTQTPSHQVTQMGQEVILRCVPISNHLYFYWYRQILGQKVEFLVSFYNNEISEKSEIFDDQFSVERPDGSNFTLKIRSTKLEDSAMYFCASRRDLTNYGYTFGSGTRLTVV.

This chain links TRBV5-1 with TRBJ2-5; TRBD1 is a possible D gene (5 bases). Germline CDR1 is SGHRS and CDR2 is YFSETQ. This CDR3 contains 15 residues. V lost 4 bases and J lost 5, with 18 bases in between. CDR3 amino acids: CASSESGFAGETQYF. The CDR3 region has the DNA TGCGCCAGCAGCGAATCCGGGTTCGCAGGGGAGACCCAGTACTTC.

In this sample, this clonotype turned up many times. The chain's CDR3 is CASSPGQNAYEQYF. DNA for the CDR3: TGTGCCAGCTCACCGGGGCAGAACGCCTACGAGCAGTACTTC. V and J are TRBV18 and TRBJ2-7; the D gene is possibly TRBD1 (5 bases). The CDR3 sequence is 14 residues long. CDR1 and CDR2 (germline): KGHSH, LQKENI. Trimming left V 3 bases short and J 2 bases short, with 11 bases between.

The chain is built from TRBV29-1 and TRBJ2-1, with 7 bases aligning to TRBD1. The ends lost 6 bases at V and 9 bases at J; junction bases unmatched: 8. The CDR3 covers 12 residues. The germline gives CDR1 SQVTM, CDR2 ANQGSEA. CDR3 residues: CSVVSTGVEQFF. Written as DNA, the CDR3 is TGCAGCGTCGTCTCTACAGGGGTTGAGCAGTTCTTC.

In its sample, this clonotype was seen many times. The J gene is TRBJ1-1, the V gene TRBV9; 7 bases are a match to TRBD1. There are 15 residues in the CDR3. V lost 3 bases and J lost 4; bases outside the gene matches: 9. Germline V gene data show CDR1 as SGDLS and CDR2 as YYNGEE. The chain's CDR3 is CASSARTGSSTEAFF. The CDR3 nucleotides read TGTGCCAGCAGCGCTCGGACAGGCTCCTCCACTGAAGCTTTCTTT.

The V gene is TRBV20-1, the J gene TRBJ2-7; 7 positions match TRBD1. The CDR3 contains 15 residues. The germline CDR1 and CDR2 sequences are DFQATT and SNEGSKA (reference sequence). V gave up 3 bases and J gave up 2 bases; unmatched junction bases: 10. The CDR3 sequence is CSARGLGGNTYEQYF. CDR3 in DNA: TGCAGTGCTAGGGGGTTAGGGGGCAATACCTACGAGCAGTACTTC.

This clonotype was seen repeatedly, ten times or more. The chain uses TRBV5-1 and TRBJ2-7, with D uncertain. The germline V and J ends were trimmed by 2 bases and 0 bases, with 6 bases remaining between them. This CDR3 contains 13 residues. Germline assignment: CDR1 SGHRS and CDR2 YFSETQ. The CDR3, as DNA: TGCGCCAGCAGCTTCGAGAACTCCTACGAGCAGTACTTC. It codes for CASSFENSYEQYF.

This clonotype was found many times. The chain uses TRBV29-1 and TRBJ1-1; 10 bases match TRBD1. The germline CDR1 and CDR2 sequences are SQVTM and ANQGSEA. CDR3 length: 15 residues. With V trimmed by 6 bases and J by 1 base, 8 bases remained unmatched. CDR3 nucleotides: TGCAGCGTAGACAGGGGGCTTTATACGAACACTGAAGCTTTCTTT. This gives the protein CSVDRGLYTNTEAFF.

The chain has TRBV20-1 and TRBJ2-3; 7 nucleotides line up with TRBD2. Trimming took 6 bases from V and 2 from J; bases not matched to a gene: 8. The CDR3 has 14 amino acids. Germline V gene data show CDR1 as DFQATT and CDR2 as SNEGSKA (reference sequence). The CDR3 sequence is CSARHGGITDTQYF. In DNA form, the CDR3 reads TGCAGTGCGAGACACGGGGGGATCACAGATACGCAGTATTTT.

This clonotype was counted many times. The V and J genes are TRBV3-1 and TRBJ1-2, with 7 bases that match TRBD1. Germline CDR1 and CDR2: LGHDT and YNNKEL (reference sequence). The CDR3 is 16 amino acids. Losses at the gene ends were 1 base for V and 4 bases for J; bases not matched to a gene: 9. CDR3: CASSQGLGTVPYGYTF. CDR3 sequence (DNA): TGTGCCAGCAGCCAAGGCTTGGGGACAGTTCCCTATGGCTACACCTTC.

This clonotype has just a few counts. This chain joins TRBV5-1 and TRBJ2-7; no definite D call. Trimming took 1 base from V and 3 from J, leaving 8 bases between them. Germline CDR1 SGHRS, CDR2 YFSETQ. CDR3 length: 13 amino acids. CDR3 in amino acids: CASSLQANYEQYF. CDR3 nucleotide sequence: TGCGCCAGCAGCTTGCAGGCGAACTACGAGCAGTACTTC.

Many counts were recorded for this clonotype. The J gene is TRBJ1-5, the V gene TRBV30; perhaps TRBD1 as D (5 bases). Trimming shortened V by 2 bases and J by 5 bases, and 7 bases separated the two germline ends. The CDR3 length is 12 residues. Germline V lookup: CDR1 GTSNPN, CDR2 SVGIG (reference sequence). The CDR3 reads CAWSRGDQPQHF. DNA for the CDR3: TGTGCCTGGAGTAGGGGTGATCAGCCCCAGCATTTT.

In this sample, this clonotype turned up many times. In nucleotides, the CDR3 is TGTGCCAGCAGCTTAACTGCGGGAGTCCACCCCGACAATGAGCAGTTCTTC. This sequence encodes CASSLTAGVHPDNEQFF. The chain couples TRBV11-2 to TRBJ2-1; 7 nucleotides match TRBD2. V lost 2 bases and J lost 5; bases outside the gene matches: 12. In germline, CDR1 is SGHAT, CDR2 FQNNGV. The CDR3 is made up of 17 amino acids.

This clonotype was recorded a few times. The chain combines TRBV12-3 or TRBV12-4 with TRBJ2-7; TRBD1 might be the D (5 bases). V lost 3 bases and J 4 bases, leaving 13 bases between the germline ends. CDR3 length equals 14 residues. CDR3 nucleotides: TGTGCCAGCAGTTTTGGGCAGGGCTTGTACGAGCAGTACTTC. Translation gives CASSFGQGLYEQYF.

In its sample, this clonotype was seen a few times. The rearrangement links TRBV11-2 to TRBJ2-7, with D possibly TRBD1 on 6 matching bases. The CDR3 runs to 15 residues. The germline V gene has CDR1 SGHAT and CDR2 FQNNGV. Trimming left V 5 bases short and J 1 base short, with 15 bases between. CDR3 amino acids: CASSPRTVQSYEQYF. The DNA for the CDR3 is TGTGCCAGCAGCCCGAGGACAGTTCAGTCCTACGAGCAGTACTTC.

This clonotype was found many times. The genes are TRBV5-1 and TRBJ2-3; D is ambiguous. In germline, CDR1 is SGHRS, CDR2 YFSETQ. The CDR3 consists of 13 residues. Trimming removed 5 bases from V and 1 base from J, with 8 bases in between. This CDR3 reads CASRPPGTDTQYF. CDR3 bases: TGCGCCAGCAGGCCCCCAGGCACAGATACGCAGTATTTT.

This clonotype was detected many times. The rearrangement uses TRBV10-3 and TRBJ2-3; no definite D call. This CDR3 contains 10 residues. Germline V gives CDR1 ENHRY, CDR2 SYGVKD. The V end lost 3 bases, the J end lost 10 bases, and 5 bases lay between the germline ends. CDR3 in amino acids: CAISDGPQYF. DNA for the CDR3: TGTGCCATCAGTGACGGACCGCAGTATTTT.

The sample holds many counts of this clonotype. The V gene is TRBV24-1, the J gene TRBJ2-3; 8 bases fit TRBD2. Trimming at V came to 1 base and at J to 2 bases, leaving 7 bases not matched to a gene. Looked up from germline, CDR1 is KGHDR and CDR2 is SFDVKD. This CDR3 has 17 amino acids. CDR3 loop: CATSDLFPGRDTDTQYF. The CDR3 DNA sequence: TGTGCCACCAGTGATTTATTTCCCGGGAGGGACACAGATACGCAGTATTTT.

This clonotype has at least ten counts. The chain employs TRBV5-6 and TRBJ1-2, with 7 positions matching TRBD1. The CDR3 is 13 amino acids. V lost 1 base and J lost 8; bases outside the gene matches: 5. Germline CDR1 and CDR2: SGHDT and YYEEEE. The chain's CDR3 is CASSLPRQGGYTF. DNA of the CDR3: TGTGCCAGCAGCTTGCCAAGACAGGGAGGCTACACCTTC.

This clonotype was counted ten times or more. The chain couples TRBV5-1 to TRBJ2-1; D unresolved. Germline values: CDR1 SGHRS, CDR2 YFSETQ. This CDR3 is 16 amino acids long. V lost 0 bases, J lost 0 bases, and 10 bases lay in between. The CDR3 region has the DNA TGCGCCAGCAGCTTGGAAGTCGGTCTCTCCTACAATGAGCAGTTCTTC. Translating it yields CASSLEVGLSYNEQFF. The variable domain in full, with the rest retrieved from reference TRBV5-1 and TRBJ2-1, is KAGVTQTPRYLIKTRGQQVTLSCSPISGHRSVSWYQQTPGQGLQFLFEYFSETQRNKGNFPGRFSGRQFSNSRSEMNVSTLELGDSALYLCASSLEVGLSYNEQFFGPGTRLTVL.

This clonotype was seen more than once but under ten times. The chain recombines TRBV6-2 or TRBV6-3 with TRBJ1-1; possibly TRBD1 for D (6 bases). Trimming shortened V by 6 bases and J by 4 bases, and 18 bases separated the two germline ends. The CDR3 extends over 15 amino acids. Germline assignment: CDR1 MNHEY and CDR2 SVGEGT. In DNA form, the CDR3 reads TGTGCCAGCAGACAACAAACAGCAGGGGCCACTGAAGCTTTCTTT. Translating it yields CASRQQTAGATEAFF.

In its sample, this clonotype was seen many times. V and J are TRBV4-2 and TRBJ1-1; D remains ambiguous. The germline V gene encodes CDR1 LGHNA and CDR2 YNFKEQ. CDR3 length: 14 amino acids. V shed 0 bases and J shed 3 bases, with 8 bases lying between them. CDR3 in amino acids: CASSQDLVYTEAFF. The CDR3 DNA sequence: TGTGCCAGCAGCCAAGATCTGGTTTACACTGAAGCTTTCTTT.

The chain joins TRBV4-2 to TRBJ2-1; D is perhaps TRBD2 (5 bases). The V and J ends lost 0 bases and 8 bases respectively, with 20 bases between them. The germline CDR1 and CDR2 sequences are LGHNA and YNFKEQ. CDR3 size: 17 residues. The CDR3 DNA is TGTGCCAGCAGCCAAGATCTCCGTGGCGGGCGCGAGGATGAGCAGTTCTTC. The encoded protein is CASSQDLRGGREDEQFF.

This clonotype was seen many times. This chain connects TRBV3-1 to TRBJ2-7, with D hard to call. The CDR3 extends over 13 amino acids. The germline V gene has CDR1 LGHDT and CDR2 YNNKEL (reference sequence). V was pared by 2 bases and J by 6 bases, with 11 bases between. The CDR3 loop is CASSQPSSREQYF. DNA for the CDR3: TGTGCCAGCAGCCAACCAAGTTCTCGCGAGCAGTACTTC.

The CDR3 reads CSASRQASNQPQHF. The CDR3 nucleotides are TGCAGTGCTTCTAGACAGGCCTCCAATCAGCCCCAGCATTTT. The V gene is TRBV20-1, the J gene TRBJ1-5; weak D call: TRBD1 (6 bases). CDR1 DFQATT and CDR2 SNEGSKA come from the germline V gene (reference sequence). This CDR3 has 14 amino acids. Trimming left V 5 bases short and J 3 bases short, with 14 bases between.

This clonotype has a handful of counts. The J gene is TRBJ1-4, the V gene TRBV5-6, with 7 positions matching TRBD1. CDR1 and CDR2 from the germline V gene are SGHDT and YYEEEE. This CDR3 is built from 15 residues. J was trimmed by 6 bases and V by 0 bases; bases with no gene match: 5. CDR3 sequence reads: CASSLVSGTDEKLFF. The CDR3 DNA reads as TGTGCCAGCAGCTTGGTTTCCGGGACAGATGAAAAACTGTTTTTT.